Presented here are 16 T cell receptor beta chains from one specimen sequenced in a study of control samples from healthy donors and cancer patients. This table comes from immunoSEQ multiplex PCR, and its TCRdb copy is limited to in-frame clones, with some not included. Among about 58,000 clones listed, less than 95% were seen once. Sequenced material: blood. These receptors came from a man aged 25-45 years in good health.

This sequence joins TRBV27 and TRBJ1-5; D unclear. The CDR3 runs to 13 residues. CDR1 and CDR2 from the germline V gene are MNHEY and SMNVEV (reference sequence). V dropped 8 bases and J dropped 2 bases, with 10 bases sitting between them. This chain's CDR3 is CASSLRGNQPQHF. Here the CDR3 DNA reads TGTGCCAGCTCTCTCCGGGGCAATCAGCCCCAGCATTTT.

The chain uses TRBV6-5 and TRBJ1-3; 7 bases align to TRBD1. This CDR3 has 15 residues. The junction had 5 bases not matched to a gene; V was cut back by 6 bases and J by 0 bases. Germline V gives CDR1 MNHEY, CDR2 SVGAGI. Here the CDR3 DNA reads TGTGCCAGCAGCGACAGGGTTAGCTCTGGAAACACCATATATTTT. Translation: CASSDRVSSGNTIYF.

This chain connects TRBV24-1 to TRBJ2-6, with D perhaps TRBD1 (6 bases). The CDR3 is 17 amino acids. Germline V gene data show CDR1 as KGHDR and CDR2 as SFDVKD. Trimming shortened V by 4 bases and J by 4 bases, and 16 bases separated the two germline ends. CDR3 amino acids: CATSDRTVGPGANVLTF. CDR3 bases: TGTGCCACCAGTGACCGGACAGTTGGGCCCGGGGCCAACGTCCTGACTTTC.

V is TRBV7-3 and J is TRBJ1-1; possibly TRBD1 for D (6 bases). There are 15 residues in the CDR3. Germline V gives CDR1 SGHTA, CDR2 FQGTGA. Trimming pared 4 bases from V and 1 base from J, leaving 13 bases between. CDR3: CASSSNGTPNTEAFF. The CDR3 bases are TGTGCCAGCAGCTCCAACGGGACACCGAACACTGAAGCTTTCTTT.

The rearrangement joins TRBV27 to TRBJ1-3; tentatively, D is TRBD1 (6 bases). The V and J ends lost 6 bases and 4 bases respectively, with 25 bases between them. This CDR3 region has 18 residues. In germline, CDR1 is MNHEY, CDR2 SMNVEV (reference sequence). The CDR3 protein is CASRPRNRGGSRGNTIYF. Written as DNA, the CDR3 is TGTGCCAGCAGACCGAGGAATAGAGGGGGGTCGAGGGGAAACACCATATATTTT.

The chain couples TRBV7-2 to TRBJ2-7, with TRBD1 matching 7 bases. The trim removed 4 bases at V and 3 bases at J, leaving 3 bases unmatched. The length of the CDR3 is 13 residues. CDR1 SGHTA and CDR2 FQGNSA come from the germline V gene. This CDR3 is CASSSGQIYEQYF. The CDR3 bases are TGTGCCAGCAGCTCGGGACAGATCTACGAGCAGTACTTC.

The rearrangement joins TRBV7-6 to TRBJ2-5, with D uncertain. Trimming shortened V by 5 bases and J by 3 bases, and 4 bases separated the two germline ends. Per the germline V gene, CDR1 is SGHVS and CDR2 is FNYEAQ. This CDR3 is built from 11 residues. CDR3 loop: CASSREETQYF. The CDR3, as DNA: TGTGCCAGCAGCCGAGAAGAGACCCAGTACTTC.

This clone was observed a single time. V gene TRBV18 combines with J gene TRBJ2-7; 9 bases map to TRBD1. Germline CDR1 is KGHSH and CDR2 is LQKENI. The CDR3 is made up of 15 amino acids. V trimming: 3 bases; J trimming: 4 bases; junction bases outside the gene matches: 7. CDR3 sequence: CASSPWDRELYEQYF. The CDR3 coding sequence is TGTGCCAGCTCACCTTGGGACAGGGAACTATACGAGCAGTACTTC.

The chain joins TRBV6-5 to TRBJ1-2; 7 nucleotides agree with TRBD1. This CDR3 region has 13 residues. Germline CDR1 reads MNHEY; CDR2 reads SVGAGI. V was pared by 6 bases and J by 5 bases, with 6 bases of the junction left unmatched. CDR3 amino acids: CASSGGTVYGYTF. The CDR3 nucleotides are TGTGCCAGCAGCGGGGGGACAGTTTATGGCTACACCTTC.

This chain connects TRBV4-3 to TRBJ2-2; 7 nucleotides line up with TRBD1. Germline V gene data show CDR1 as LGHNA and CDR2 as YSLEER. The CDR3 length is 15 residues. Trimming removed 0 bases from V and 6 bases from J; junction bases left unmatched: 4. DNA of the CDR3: TGCGCCAGCAGCCAAGATTCACAGGGGTCCGGGGAGCTGTTTTTT. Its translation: CASSQDSQGSGELFF.

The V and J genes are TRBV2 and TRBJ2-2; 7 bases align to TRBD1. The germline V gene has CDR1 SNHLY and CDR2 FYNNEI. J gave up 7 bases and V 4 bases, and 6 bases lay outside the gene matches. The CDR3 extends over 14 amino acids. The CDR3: CASSAETGLGELFF. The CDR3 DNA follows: TGTGCCAGCAGTGCCGAGACAGGGCTCGGGGAGCTGTTTTTT.

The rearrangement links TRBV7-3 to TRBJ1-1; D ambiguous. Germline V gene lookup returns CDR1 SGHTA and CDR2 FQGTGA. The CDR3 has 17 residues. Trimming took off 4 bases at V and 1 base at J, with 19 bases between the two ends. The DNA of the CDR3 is TGTGCCAGCAGCTCCCTTCCGGGCCCGGGGAAGAACACTGAAGCTTTCTTT. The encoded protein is CASSSLPGPGKNTEAFF. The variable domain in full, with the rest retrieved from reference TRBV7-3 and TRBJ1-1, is GAGVSQTPSNKVTEKGKYVELRCDPISGHTALYWYRQSLGQGPEFLIYFQGTGAADDSGLPNDRFFAVRPEGSVSTLKIQRTERGDSAVYLCASSSLPGPGKNTEAFFGQGTRLTVV.

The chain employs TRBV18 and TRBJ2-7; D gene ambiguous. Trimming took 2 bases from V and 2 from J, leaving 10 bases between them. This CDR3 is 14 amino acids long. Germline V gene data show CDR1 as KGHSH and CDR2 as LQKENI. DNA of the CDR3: TGTGCCAGCTCACCAAACAGAGAGACCTACGAGCAGTACTTC. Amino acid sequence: CASSPNRETYEQYF.

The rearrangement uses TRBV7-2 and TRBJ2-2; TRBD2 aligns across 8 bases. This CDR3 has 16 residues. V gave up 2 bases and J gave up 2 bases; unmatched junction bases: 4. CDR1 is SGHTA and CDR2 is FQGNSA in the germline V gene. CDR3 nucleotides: TGTGCCAGCAGCTTATCGGGACTAGTAAACACCGGGGAGCTGTTTTTT. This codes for CASSLSGLVNTGELFF.

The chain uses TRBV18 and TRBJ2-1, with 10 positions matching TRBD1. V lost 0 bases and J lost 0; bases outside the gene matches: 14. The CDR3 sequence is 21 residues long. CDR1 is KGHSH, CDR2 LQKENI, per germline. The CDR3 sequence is CASSPPYGTGAVRGSYNEQFF. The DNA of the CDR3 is TGTGCCAGCTCACCACCGTATGGGACAGGGGCGGTAAGGGGCTCCTACAATGAGCAGTTCTTC. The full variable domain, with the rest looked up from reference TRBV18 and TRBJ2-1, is NAGVMQNPRHLVRRRGQEARLRCSPMKGHSHVYWYRQLPEEGLKFMVYLQKENIIDESGMPKERFSAEFPKEGPSILRIQQVVRGDSAAYFCASSPPYGTGAVRGSYNEQFFGPGTRLTVL.

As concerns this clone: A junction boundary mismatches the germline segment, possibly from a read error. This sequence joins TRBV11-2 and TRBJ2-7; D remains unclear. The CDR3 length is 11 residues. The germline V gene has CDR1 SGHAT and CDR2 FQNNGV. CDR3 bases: TGTGCCAGCGGCTTCGGCTACGAGCAGTACTTC. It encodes CASGFGYEQYF. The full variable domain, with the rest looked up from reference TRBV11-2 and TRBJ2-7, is EAGVAQSPRYKIIEKRQSVAFWCNPISGHATLYWYQQILGQGPKLLIQFQNNGVVDDSQLPKDRFSAERLKGVDSTLKIQPAKLEDSAVYLCASGFGYEQYFGPGTRLTVT.